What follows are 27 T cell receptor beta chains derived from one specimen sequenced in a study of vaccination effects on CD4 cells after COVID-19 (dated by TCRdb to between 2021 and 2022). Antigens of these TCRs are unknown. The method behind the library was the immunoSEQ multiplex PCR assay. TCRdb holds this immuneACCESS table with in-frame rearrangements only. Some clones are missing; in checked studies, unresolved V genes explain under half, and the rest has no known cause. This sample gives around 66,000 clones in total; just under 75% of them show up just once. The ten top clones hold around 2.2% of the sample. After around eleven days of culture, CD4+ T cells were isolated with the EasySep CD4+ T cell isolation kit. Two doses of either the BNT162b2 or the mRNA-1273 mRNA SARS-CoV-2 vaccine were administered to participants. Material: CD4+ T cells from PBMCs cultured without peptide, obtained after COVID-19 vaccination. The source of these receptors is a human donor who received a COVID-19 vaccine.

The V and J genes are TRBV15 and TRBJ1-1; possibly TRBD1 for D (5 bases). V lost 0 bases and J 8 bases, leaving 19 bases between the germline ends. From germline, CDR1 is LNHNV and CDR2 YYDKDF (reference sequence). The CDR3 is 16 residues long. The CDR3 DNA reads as TGTGCCACCAGCAGAGATACTCGTGGGGCAGGGTCAGAAGCTTTCTTT. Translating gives CATSRDTRGAGSEAFF.

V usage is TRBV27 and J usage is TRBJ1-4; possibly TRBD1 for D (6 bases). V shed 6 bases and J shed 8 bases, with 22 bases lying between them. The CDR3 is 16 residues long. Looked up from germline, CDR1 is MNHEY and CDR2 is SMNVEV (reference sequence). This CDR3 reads CASRGPGRGDWEKLFF. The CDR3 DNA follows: TGTGCCAGCAGGGGCCCAGGGAGGGGGGATTGGGAAAAACTGTTTTTT.

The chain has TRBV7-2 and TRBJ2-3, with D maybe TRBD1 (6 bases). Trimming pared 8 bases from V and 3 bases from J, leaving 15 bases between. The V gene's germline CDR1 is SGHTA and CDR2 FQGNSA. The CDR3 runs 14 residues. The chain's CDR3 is CASRDTRGTDTQYF. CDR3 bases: TGTGCCAGCCGGGACACCAGAGGAACAGATACGCAGTATTTT.

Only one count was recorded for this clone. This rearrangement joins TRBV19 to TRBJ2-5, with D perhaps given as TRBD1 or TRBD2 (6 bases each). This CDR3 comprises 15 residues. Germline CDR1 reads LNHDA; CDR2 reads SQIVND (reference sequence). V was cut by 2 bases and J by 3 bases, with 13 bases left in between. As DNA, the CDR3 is TGTGCCAGTAGTATAAACCCCGGGGGCGAAGAGACCCAGTACTTC. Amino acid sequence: CASSINPGGEETQYF.

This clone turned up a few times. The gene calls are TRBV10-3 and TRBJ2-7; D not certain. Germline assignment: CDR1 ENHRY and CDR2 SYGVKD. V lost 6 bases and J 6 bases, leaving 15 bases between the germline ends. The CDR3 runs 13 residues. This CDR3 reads CAIRSPGNAEQYV. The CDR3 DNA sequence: TGTGCCATCAGGTCCCCGGGTAACGCCGAGCAGTACGTC.

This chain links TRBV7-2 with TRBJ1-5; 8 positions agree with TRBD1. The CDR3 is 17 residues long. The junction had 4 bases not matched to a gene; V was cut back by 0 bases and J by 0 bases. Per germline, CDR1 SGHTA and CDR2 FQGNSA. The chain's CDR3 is CASSLAFDRGSNQPQHF. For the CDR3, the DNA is TGTGCCAGCAGCTTAGCGTTTGACAGGGGTAGCAATCAGCCCCAGCATTTT. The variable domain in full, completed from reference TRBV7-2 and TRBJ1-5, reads GAGVSQSPSNKVTEKGKDVELRCDPISGHTALYWYRQSLGQGLEFLIYFQGNSAPDKSGLPSDRFSAERTGGSVSTLTIQRTQQEDSAVYLCASSLAFDRGSNQPQHFGDGTRLSIL.

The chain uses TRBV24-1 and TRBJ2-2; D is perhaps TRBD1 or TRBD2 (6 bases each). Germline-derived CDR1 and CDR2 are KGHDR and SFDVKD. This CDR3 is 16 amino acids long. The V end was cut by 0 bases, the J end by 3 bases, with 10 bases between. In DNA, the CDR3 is TGTGCCACCAGTGATTTGGGGGGGCAACACACCGGGGAGCTGTTTTTT. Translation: CATSDLGGQHTGELFF.

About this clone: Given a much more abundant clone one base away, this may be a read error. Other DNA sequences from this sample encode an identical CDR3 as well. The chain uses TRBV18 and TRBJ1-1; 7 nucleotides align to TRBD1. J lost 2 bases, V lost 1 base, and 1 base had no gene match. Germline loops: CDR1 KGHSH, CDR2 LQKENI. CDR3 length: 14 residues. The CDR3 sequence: CASSPQGANTEAFF. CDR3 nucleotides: TGTGCCAGCTCACCACAGGGGGCCAACACTGAAGCTTTCTTT.

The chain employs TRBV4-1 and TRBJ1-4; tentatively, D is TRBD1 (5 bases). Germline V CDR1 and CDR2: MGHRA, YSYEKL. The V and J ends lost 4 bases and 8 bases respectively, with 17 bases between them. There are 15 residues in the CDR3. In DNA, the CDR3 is TGCGCCAGCAGCCGGTTGGGGCAGGGCGAGGAAAAACTGTTTTTT. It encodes CASSRLGQGEEKLFF.

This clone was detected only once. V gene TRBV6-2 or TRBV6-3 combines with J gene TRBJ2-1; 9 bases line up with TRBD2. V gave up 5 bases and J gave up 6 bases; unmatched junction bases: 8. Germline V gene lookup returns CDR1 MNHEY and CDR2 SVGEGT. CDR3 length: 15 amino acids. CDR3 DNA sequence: TGTGCCAGCAGTGTTAGCGGGGGAATCTCCAATGAGCAGTTCTTC. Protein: CASSVSGGISNEQFF.

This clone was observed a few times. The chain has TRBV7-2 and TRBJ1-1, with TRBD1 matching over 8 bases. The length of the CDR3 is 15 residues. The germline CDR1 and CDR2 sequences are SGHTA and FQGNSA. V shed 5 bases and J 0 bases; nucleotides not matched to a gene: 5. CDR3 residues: CASSPDRGMNTEAFF. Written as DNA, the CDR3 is TGTGCCAGCAGCCCCGACAGGGGCATGAACACTGAAGCTTTCTTT.

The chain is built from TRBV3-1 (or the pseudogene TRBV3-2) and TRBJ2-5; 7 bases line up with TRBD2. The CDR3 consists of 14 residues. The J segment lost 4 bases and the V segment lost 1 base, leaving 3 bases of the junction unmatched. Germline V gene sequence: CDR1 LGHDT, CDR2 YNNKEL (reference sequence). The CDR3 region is CASSQGASGETQYF. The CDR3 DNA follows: TGTGCCAGCAGCCAAGGGGCTAGCGGAGAGACCCAGTACTTC.

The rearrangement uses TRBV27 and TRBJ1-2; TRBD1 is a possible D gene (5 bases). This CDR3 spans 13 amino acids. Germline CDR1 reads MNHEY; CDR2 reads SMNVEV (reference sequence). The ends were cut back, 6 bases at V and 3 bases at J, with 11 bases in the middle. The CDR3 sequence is CASSTDRYYGYTF. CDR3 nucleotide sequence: TGTGCCAGCAGCACAGACAGATACTATGGCTACACCTTC.

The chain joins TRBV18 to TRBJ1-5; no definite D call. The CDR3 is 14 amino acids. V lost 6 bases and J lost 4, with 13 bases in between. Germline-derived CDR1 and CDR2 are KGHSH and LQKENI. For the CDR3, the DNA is TGTGCCAGCTCGAGGACGGGTGGGAATCAGCCCCAGCATTTT. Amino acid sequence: CASSRTGGNQPQHF.

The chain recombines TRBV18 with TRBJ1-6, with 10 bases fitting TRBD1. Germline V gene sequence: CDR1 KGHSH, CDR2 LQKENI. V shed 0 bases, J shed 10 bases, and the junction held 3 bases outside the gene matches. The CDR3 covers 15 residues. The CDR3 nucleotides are TGTGCCAGCTCACCACCGGGACAGGGGTGGTCACCCCTCCACTTT. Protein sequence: CASSPPGQGWSPLHF.

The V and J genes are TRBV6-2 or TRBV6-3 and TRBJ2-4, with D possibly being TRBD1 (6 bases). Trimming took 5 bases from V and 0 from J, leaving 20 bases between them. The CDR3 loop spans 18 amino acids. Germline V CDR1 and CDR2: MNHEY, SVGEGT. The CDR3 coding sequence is TGTGCCAGCAGTGGACAGCCCACCTCGGATAAAGCCAAAAACATTCAGTACTTC. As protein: CASSGQPTSDKAKNIQYF.

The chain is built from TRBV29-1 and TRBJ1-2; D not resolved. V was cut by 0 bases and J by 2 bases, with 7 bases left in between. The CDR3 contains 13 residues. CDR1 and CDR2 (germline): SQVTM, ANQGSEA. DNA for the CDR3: TGCAGCGTTGAAGAAGAGTCAAACTATGGCTACACCTTC. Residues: CSVEEESNYGYTF.

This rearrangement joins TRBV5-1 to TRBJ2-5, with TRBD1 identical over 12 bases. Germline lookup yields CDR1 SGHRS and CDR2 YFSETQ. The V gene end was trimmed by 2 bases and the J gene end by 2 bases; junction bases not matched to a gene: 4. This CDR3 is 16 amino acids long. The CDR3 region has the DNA TGCGCCAGCAGCTTAGGGACAGGGGGCCGACAAGAGACCCAGTACTTC. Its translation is CASSLGTGGRQETQYF.

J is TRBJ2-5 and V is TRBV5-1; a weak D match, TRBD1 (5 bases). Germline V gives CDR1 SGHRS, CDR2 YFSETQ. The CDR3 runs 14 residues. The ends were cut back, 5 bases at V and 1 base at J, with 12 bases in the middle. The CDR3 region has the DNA TGCGCCAGCAGGCTTCAGACAGCCCAAGAGACCCAGTACTTC. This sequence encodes CASRLQTAQETQYF.

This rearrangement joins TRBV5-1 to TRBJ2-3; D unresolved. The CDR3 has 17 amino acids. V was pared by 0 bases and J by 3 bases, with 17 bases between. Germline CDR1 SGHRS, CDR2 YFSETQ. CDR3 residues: CASSLEAPLLATDTQYF. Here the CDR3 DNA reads TGCGCCAGCAGCTTGGAGGCACCACTTTTGGCAACAGATACGCAGTATTTT. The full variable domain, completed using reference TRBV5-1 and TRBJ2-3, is KAGVTQTPRYLIKTRGQQVTLSCSPISGHRSVSWYQQTPGQGLQFLFEYFSETQRNKGNFPGRFSGRQFSNSRSEMNVSTLELGDSALYLCASSLEAPLLATDTQYFGPGTRLTVL.

CDR3 DNA sequence: TGCGCCAGCAGCTTGCAGGGCTTAAGAGATACGCAGTATTTT. It codes for CASSLQGLRDTQYF. V is TRBV5-1 and J is TRBJ2-3, with D tentatively TRBD1 (5 bases). V lost 1 base and J 5 bases, leaving 11 bases between the germline ends. CDR3 length: 14 amino acids. Germline CDR1 reads SGHRS; CDR2 reads YFSETQ.

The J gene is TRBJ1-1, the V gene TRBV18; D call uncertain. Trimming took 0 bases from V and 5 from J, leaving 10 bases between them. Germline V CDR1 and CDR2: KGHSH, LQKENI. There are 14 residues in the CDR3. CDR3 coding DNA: TGTGCCAGCTCACCACCCTCTCTCGATACTGAAGCTTTCTTT. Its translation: CASSPPSLDTEAFF.

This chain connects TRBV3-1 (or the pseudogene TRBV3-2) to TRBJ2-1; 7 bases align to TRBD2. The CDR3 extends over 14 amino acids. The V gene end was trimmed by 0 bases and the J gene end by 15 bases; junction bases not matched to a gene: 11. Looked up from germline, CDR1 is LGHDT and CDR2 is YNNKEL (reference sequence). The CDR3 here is CASSQDWEGRRLFF. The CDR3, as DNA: TGTGCCAGCAGCCAAGATTGGGAGGGGCGCCGCCTGTTCTTC.

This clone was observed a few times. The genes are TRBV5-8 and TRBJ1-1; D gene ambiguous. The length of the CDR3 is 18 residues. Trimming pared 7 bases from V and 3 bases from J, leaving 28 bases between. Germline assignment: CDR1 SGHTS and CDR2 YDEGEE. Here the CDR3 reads CASPVLGRHGNKHTEAFF. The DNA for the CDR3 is TGTGCCAGCCCTGTTCTTGGCCGTCACGGAAACAAGCACACTGAAGCTTTCTTT.

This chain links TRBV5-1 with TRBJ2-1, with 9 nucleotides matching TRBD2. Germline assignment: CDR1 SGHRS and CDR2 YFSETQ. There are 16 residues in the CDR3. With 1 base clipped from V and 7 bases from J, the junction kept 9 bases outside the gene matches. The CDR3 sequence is CASSLTVAGERNEQFF. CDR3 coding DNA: TGCGCCAGCAGCTTGACAGTAGCGGGGGAACGGAATGAGCAGTTCTTC.

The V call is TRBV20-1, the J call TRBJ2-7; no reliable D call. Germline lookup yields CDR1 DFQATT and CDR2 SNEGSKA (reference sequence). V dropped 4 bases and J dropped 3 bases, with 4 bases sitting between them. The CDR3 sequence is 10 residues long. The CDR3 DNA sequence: TGCAGTGCTACCTACTACGAGCAGTACGTC. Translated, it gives CSATYYEQYV.

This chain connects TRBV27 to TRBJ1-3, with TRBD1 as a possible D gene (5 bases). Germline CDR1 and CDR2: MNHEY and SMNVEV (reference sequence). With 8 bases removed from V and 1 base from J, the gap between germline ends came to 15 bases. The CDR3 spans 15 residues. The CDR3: CASSPKRGSGNTIYF. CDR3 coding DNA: TGTGCCAGCTCCCCTAAGAGGGGTTCTGGAAACACCATATATTTT.